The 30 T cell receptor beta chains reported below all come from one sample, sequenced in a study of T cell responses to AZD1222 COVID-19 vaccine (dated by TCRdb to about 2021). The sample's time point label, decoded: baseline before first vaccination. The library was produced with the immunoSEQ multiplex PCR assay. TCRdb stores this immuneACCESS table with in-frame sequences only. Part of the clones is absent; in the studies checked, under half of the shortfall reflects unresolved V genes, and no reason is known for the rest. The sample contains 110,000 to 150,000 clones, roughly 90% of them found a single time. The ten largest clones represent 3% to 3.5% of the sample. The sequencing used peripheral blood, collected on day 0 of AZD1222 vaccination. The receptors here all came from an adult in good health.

CDR3 loop: CASSEYGLAGVRGSLDTQYF. The CDR3 DNA reads as TGTGCCAGCAGTGAATATGGACTAGCGGGAGTGCGTGGTTCGTTAGATACGCAGTATTTT. V gene TRBV6-1 combines with J gene TRBJ2-3, with 13 bases identical to TRBD2. CDR3 size: 20 residues. Germline CDR1 MNHNS, CDR2 SASEGT. V trimming: 2 bases; J trimming: 5 bases; junction bases outside the gene matches: 16.

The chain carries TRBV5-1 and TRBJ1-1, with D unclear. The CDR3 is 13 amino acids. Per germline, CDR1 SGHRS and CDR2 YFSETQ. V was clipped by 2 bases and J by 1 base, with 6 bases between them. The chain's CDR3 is CASSFGRNTEAFF. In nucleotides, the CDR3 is TGCGCCAGCAGCTTCGGAAGGAACACTGAAGCTTTCTTT. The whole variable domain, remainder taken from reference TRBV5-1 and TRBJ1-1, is KAGVTQTPRYLIKTRGQQVTLSCSPISGHRSVSWYQQTPGQGLQFLFEYFSETQRNKGNFPGRFSGRQFSNSRSEMNVSTLELGDSALYLCASSFGRNTEAFFGQGTRLTVV.

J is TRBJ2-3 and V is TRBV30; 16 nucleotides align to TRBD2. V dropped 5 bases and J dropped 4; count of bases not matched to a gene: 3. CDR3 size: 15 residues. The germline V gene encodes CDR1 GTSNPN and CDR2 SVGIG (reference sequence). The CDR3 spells CAWAGTSGRADTQYF. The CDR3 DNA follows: TGTGCCTGGGCCGGGACTAGCGGGAGGGCAGATACGCAGTATTTT. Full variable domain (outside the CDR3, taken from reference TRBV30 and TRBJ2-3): SQTIHQWPATLVQPVGSPLSLECTVEGTSNPNLYWYRQAAGRGLQLLFYSVGIGQISSEVPQNLSASRPQDRQFILSSKKLLLSDSGFYLCAWAGTSGRADTQYFGPGTRLTVL.

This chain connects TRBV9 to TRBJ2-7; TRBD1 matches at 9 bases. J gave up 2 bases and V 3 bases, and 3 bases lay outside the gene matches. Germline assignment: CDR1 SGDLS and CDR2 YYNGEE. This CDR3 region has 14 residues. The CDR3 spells CASSADRGTYEQYF. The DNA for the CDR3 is TGTGCCAGCAGCGCGGACAGGGGTACCTACGAGCAGTACTTC.

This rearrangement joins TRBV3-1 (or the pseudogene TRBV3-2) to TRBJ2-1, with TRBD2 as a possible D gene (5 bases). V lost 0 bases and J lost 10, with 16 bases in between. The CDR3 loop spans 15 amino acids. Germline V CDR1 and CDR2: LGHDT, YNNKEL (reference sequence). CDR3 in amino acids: CASSQDPSGREEQFF. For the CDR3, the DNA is TGTGCCAGCAGCCAAGACCCGAGCGGCAGAGAGGAGCAGTTCTTC.

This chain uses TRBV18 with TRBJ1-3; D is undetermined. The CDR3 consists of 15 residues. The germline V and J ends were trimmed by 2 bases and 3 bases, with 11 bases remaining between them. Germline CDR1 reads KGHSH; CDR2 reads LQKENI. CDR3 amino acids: CASSPITLFGNTIYF. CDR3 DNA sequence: TGTGCCAGCTCACCAATCACCCTATTTGGAAACACCATATATTTT.

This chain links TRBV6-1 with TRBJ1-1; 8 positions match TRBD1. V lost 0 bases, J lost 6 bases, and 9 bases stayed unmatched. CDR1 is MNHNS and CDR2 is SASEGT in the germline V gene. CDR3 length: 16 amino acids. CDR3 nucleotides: TGTGCCAGCAGTGAAGCGCGACAGGGGCGGATGGCTGAAGCTTTCTTT. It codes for CASSEARQGRMAEAFF.

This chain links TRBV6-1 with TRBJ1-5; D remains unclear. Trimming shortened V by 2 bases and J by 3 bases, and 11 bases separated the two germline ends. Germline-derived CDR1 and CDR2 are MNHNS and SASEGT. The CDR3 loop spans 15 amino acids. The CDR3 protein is CASSESFANNQPQHF. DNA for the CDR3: TGTGCCAGCAGTGAAAGTTTCGCAAACAATCAGCCCCAGCATTTT.

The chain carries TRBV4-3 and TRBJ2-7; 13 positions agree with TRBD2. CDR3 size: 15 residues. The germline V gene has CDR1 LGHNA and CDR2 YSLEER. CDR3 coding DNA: TGCGCTTCCAGCCCAGGGACTAGCGGGAACGACGAGCAGTACTTC. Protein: CASSPGTSGNDEQYF.

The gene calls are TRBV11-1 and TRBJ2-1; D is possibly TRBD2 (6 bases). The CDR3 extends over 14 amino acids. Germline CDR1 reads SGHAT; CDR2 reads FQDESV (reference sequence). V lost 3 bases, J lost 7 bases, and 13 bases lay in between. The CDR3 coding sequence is TGTGCCAGCAGCTTGGCGGGAAGTAGAAATGAGCAGTTCTTC. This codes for CASSLAGSRNEQFF.

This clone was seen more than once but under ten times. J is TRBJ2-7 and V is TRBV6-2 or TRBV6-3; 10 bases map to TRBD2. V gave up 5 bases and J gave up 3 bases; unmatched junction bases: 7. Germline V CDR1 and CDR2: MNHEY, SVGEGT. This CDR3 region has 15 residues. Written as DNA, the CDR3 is TGTGCCAGCAGTCGGCCGGGACTAGCGAACTACGAGCAGTACTTC. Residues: CASSRPGLANYEQYF.

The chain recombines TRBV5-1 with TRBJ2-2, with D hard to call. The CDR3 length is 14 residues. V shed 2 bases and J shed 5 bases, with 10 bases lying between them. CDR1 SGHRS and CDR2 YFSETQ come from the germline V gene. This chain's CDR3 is CASSLALDTGELFF. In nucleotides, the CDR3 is TGCGCCAGCAGCTTAGCCCTCGATACCGGGGAGCTGTTTTTT.

CDR3 nucleotide sequence: TGTGCCAGCAGCTTATTCGGGACAGGGCATAGTAATGAAAAACTGTTTTTT. It encodes CASSLFGTGHSNEKLFF. The rearrangement uses TRBV7-2 and TRBJ1-4; TRBD1 aligns across 9 bases. The CDR3 is made up of 17 amino acids. The germline CDR1 and CDR2 sequences are SGHTA and FQGNSA. Trimming cost V 2 bases and J 4 bases; bases outside gene matches: 8. The full variable domain, with the rest looked up from reference TRBV7-2 and TRBJ1-4, is GAGVSQSPSNKVTEKGKDVELRCDPISGHTALYWYRQSLGQGLEFLIYFQGNSAPDKSGLPSDRFSAERTGGSVSTLTIQRTQQEDSAVYLCASSLFGTGHSNEKLFFGSGTQLSVL.

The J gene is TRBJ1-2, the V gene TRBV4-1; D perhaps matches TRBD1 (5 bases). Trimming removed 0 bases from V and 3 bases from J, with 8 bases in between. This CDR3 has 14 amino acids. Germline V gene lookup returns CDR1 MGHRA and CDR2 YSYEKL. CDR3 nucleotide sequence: TGCGCCAGCAGCCAAGACAGGGTCCACTATGGCTACACCTTC. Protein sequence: CASSQDRVHYGYTF.

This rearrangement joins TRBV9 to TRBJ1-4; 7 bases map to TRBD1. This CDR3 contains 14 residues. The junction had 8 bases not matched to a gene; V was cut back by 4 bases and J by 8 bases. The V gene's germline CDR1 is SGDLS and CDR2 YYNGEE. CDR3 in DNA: TGTGCCAGCAGCCAGGACAGGATTGGGGAAAAACTGTTTTTT. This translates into CASSQDRIGEKLFF.

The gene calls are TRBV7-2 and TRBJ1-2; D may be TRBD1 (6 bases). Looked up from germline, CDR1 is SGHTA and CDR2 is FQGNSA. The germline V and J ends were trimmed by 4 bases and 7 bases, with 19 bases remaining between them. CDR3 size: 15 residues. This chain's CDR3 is CASSSRGGFVGGYTF. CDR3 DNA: TGTGCCAGCAGCTCCAGGGGAGGGTTTGTGGGTGGCTACACCTTC.

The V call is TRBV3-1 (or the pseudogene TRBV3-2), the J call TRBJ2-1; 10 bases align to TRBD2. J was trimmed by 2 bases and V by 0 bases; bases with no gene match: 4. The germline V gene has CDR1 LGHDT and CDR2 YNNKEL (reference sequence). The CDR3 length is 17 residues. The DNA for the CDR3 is TGTGCCAGCAGCCAAGAATTTGGGACTAGCGCCTACAATGAGCAGTTCTTC. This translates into CASSQEFGTSAYNEQFF.

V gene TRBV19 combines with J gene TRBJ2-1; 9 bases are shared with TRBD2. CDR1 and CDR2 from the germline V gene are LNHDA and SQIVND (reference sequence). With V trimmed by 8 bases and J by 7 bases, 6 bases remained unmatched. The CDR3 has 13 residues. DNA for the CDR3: TGTGCCAGTGGGTGGCGGGAGGGTAATGAGCAGTTCTTC. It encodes CASGWREGNEQFF.

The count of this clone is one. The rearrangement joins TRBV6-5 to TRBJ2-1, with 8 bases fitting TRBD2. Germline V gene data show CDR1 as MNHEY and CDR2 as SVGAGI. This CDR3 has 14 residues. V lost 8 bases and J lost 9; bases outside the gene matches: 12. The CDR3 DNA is TGTGCCAGCCATAGAGCGGGAGTTGGGGGTGAGCAGTTCTTC. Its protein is CASHRAGVGGEQFF.

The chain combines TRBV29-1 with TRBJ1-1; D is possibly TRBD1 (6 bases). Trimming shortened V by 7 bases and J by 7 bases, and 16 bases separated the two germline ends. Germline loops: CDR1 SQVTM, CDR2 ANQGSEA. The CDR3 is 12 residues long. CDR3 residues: CSGTGTRYEAFF. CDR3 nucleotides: TGCAGCGGCACAGGGACGAGGTATGAAGCTTTCTTT.

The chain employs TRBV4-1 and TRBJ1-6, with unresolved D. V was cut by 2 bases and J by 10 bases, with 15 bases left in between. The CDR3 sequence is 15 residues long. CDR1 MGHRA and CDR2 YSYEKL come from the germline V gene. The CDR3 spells CASSQSRERLSPLHF. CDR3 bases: TGCGCCAGCAGCCAATCGCGAGAGAGATTGTCACCCCTCCACTTT.

The CDR3 protein is CASSNPPAVGSGGYTF. CDR3 nucleotide sequence: TGTGCCAGTAGTAACCCCCCCGCGGTGGGGAGCGGTGGCTACACCTTC. The rearrangement links TRBV19 to TRBJ1-2; D call uncertain. CDR3 length equals 16 residues. CDR1 and CDR2 from the germline V gene are LNHDA and SQIVND (reference sequence). V lost 4 bases and J lost 7, with 22 bases in between.

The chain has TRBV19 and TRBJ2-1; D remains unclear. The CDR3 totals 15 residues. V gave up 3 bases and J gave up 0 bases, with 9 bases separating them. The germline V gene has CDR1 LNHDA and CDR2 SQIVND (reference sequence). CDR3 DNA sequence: TGTGCCAGTAGTATTGAGTCTTCCTCCTACAATGAGCAGTTCTTC. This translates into CASSIESSSYNEQFF.

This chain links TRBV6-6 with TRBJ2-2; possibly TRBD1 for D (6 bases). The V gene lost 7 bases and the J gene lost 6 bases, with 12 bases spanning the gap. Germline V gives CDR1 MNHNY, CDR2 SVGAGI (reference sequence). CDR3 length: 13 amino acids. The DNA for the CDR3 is TGTGCCAGCAAACAGGGTCTTGCCGGGGAGCTGTTTTTT. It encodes CASKQGLAGELFF.

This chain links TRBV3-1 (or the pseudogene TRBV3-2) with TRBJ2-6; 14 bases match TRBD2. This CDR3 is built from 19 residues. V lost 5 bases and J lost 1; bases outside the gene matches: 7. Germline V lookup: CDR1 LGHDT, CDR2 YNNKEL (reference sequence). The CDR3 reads CASSTWTSGRWSGANVLTF. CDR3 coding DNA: TGTGCCAGCAGCACCTGGACTAGCGGGAGGTGGTCTGGGGCCAACGTCCTGACTTTC.

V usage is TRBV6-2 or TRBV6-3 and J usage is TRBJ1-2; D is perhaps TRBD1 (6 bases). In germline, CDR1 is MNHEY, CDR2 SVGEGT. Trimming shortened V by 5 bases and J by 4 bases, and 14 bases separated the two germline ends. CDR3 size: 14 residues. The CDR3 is CASSPTGTVYGYTF. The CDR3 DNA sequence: TGTGCCAGCAGTCCGACAGGAACCGTCTATGGCTACACCTTC.

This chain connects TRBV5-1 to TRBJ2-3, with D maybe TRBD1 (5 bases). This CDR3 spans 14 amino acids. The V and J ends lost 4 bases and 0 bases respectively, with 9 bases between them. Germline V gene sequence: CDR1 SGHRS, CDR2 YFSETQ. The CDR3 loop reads CASSPTESTDTQYF. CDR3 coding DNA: TGCGCCAGCAGCCCGACAGAGAGCACAGATACGCAGTATTTT.

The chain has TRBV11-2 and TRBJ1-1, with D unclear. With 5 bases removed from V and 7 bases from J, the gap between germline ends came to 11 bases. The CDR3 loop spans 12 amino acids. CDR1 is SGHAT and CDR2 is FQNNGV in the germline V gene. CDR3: CASSATAFEAFF. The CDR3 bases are TGTGCCAGCAGCGCCACGGCCTTTGAAGCTTTCTTT.

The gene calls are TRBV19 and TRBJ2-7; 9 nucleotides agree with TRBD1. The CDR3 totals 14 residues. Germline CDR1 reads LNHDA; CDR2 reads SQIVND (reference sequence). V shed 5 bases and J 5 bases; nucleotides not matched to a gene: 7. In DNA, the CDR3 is TGTGCCAGTAGTTCCCCGGGACAGGGTAACGAGCAGTACTTC. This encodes CASSSPGQGNEQYF.

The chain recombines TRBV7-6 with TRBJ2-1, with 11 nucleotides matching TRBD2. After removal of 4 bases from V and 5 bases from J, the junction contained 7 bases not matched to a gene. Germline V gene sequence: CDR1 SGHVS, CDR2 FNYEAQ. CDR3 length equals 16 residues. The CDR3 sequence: CASSSLTSGENNEQFF. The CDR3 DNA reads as TGTGCCAGCAGCTCCTTGACTAGCGGGGAAAACAATGAGCAGTTCTTC.